What follows are 22 T cell receptor beta chains derived from one specimen sequenced in a study of T cells in Graves' hyperthyroidism and ophthalmopathy. RNA transcripts were the template for amplifying TCR beta CDR3 regions. Carried out on the TCR CDR3, a first-round RT-PCR used the HTBI primer set. TCRdb independently ran MiXCR on the multiplex PCR reads; one entry per CDR3 protein. The data show 660,000 or so distinct CDR3 sequences, about 45% seen once. Material for sequencing was peripheral blood or thyroid tissue (not recorded which). All receptors come from an adult man with Graves' disease, either hyperthyroidism or ophthalmopathy (not recorded which).

The chain has TRBV24-1 and TRBJ2-5, with 10 bases matching TRBD1. The ends lost 4 bases at V and 9 bases at J; junction bases unmatched: 13. Germline-derived CDR1 and CDR2 are KGHDR and SFDVKD. This CDR3 has 16 amino acids. The CDR3 DNA reads TGTGCCACCAGTGACGCCGGGACAGGGGAAAATCAGCCCCAGTACTTC. Its protein product is CATSDAGTGENQPQYF.

This clonotype was counted at least ten times. In DNA form, the CDR3 reads TGTGCCAGCAGCCGTGCGGGAGATCGGCGCTACACCTTC. Encoded protein: CASSRAGDRRYTF. V and J are TRBV7-9 and TRBJ1-2; D gene unclear. Germline V lookup: CDR1 SEHNR, CDR2 FQNEAQ (reference sequence). The CDR3 runs to 13 residues. Trimming stripped 5 bases from V and 9 bases from J, with 16 bases between.

With regard to this clonotype: It may be a read error: a sequence one base away is much more abundant. The CDR3 spells CSVEDPGARDGYTF. DNA of the CDR3: TGCAGCGTTGAAGATCCGGGGGCTCGAGATGGCTACACCTTC. V usage is TRBV29-1 and J usage is TRBJ1-2; D is perhaps TRBD1 (6 bases). This CDR3 contains 14 residues. Germline V gives CDR1 SQVTM, CDR2 ANQGSEA. Trimming removed 0 bases at V and 6 bases at J, with 14 bases between.

This clonotype was observed a handful of times. A junction end diverges from the germline sequence, so it may reflect a read error. The chain is built from TRBV13 and TRBJ2-7; the D gene is possibly TRBD1 (6 bases). CDR1 and CDR2 (germline): PRHDT, FYEKMQ (reference sequence). The CDR3 is 14 residues long. The CDR3 loop is CASSYPTGSYEQYF. The CDR3 DNA is TGTGCCAGCAGTTACCCCACAGGGAGCTACGAGCAATACTTC. Full variable domain (remainder filled in from reference TRBV13 and TRBJ2-7): AAGVIQSPRHLIKEKRETATLKCYPIPRHDTVYWYQQGPGQDPQFLISFYEKMQSDKGSIPDRFSAQQFSDYHSELNMSSLELGDSALYFCASSYPTGSYEQYFGPGTRLTVT.

The V call is TRBV10-3, the J call TRBJ2-2, with TRBD2 matching 10 bases. Germline V gives CDR1 ENHRY, CDR2 SYGVKD. CDR3 size: 19 residues. V shed 0 bases and J 0 bases; nucleotides not matched to a gene: 7. Here the CDR3 DNA reads TGTGCCATCAGTGAGTCGGCACTAGCGGGGATTGCGAACACCGGGGAGCTGTTTTTT. It translates to CAISESALAGIANTGELFF.

This chain joins TRBV19 and TRBJ1-1; D is undetermined. The CDR3 consists of 15 residues. The germline V and J ends were trimmed by 3 bases and 2 bases, with 13 bases remaining between them. Germline assignment: CDR1 LNHDA and CDR2 SQIVND (reference sequence). CDR3 loop: CASSIMLTGNTEAFF. CDR3 nucleotide sequence: TGTGCCAGTAGTATCATGCTCACGGGAAACACTGAAGCTTTCTTT.

On this clonotype: Lacking the conserved final phenylalanine or tryptophan, this CDR3 likely reflects a read error. No DNA is shown, since the ends of the CDR3 on it are uncertain; the CDR3 is the one TCRdb lists. V gene TRBV15 combines with J gene TRBJ2-7; TRBD1, the table's D call, was not compared with the DNA. Germline V gene data show CDR1 as LNHNV and CDR2 as YYDKDF (reference sequence). A total of 10 residues make up the CDR3, ends included. CDR3 in amino acids: CATRRDRGVT.

There are a few counts of this clonotype. The chain has TRBV2 and TRBJ1-2; 7 bases agree with TRBD1. V was pared by 6 bases and J by 5 bases, with 6 bases of the junction left unmatched. Germline V gene sequence: CDR1 SNHLY, CDR2 FYNNEI. The CDR3 length is 13 residues. CDR3 nucleotide sequence: TGTGCCAGCAGCGACACAGGGGAGTATGGCTACACCTTC. This translates into CASSDTGEYGYTF. Full variable domain (rest looked up from reference TRBV2 and TRBJ1-2): EPEVTQTPSHQVTQMGQEVILRCVPISNHLYFYWYRQILGQKVEFLVSFYNNEISEKSEIFDDQFSVERPDGSNFTLKIRSTKLEDSAMYFCASSDTGEYGYTFGSGTRLTVV.

A few counts support this clonotype. One end of the junction fails to match germline, which may point to a read error. The V and J genes are TRBV5-1 and TRBJ1-5, with a weak D call TRBD1 (5 bases). This CDR3 is 17 amino acids long. CDR1 is SGHRS and CDR2 is YFSETQ in the germline V gene. The CDR3 reads CASSFGGPGGSNQPQHF. The CDR3 bases are TGTGCCAGCAGCTTCGGGGGACCTGGGGGTAGCAATCAGCCCCAGCATTTT.

This clonotype was counted ten times or more. The chain links TRBV10-3 to TRBJ1-6, with TRBD1 as a possible D gene (6 bases). The CDR3 loop spans 14 amino acids. V dropped 3 bases and J dropped 9 bases, with 12 bases sitting between them. CDR1 is ENHRY and CDR2 is SYGVKD in the germline V gene. The CDR3, as DNA: TGTGCCATCAGTGACGAGGGGGTCAGTTCACCCCTCCACTTT. Protein sequence: CAISDEGVSSPLHF.

This clonotype was observed many times. The V call is TRBV19, the J call TRBJ1-5; D remains unclear. V was trimmed by 10 bases and J by 1 base, leaving 8 bases between them. Germline CDR1 reads LNHDA; CDR2 reads SQIVND (reference sequence). The CDR3 runs 12 residues. CDR3 sequence: CAISDSNQPQHF. The CDR3 DNA reads as TGTGCCATCTCGGACAGCAATCAGCCCCAGCATTTT.

The chain carries TRBV2 and TRBJ1-1; perhaps TRBD1 as D (5 bases). The CDR3 extends over 11 amino acids. Trimming shortened V by 8 bases and J by 11 bases, and 15 bases separated the two germline ends. Germline V lookup: CDR1 SNHLY, CDR2 FYNNEI. CDR3 DNA sequence: TGTGCCAGCGTCCCGGGGCGGCGGGCTTTCTTT. This gives the protein CASVPGRRAFF. The full variable domain, in which reference TRBV2 and TRBJ1-1 provide the parts outside the CDR3, is EPEVTQTPSHQVTQMGQEVILRCVPISNHLYFYWYRQILGQKVEFLVSFYNNEISEKSEIFDDQFSVERPDGSNFTLKIRSTKLEDSAMYFCASVPGRRAFFGQGTRLTVV.

This clonotype was counted ten times or more. This chain links TRBV19 with TRBJ1-2; 7 nucleotides agree with TRBD1. Germline-derived CDR1 and CDR2 are LNHDA and SQIVND (reference sequence). The CDR3 is 15 residues long. With 7 bases clipped from V and 3 bases from J, the junction kept 11 bases outside the gene matches. Here the CDR3 reads CASIKSTGKDYGYTF. DNA of the CDR3: TGTGCCAGTATTAAATCGACAGGGAAGGACTATGGCTACACCTTC.

With regard to this clonotype: One junction end does not reproduce the germline sequence, and a read error may be involved. The V call is TRBV20-1, the J call TRBJ2-7; D gene unclear. The CDR3 is 13 amino acids. From germline, CDR1 is DFQATT and CDR2 SNEGSKA (reference sequence). As DNA, the CDR3 is TGCCGTGCATCCGTAAACCCAACCTACGAGCAGTACTTC. Translated, it gives CRASVNPTYEQYF.

The chain carries TRBV29-1 and TRBJ2-7, with D possibly being TRBD2 (5 bases). Per germline, CDR1 SQVTM and CDR2 ANQGSEA. The ends were cut back, 7 bases at V and 0 bases at J, with 7 bases in the middle. The CDR3 totals 11 residues. CDR3 coding DNA: TGCAGCGGGAGGTCCTCCTACGAGCAGTACTTC. Translation gives CSGRSSYEQYF.

The genes are TRBV7-2 and TRBJ1-1, with 7 bases that match TRBD1. The CDR3 has 16 amino acids. The germline gives CDR1 SGHTA, CDR2 FQGNSA. The junction had 9 bases not matched to a gene; V was cut back by 4 bases and J by 1 base. The DNA for the CDR3 is TGTGCCAGCAGCTCCAACAGGGGAGTAGCGAACACTGAAGCTTTCTTT. Translating it yields CASSSNRGVANTEAFF.

This clonotype was detected many times. The chain recombines TRBV20-1 with TRBJ2-7; TRBD1 matches at 9 bases. Trimming removed 3 bases from V and 4 bases from J; junction bases left unmatched: 1. This CDR3 is 12 amino acids long. Germline assignment: CDR1 DFQATT and CDR2 SNEGSKA (reference sequence). The CDR3 nucleotides read TGCAGTGCTAGCGACAGGGGGTACGAGCAGTACTTC. Protein: CSASDRGYEQYF.

Worth noting for this clonotype: A far larger clone is only one base removed, so a read error is likely. A read error is likely, as this CDR3 ends without the conserved phenylalanine or tryptophan. This chain uses TRBV2 with TRBJ1-2; TRBD1 is a possible D gene (5 bases). This CDR3 has 13 amino acids. The V end was cut by 3 bases, the J end by 4 bases, with 9 bases between. Germline values: CDR1 SNHLY, CDR2 FYNNEI. This CDR3 reads CASSEGRGYGYTL. The CDR3 bases are TGTGCCAGCAGTGAGGGACGCGGCTATGGCTACACCCTC.

The CDR3 here is CASSRQGVHEQYF. As DNA, the CDR3 is TGTGCCAGCAGTCGACAGGGGGTCCACGAGCAGTACTTC. The V and J genes are TRBV7-9 and TRBJ2-7, with 9 bases aligning to TRBD1. The germline V gene encodes CDR1 SEHNR and CDR2 FQNEAQ (reference sequence). V lost 6 bases, J lost 5 bases, and 5 bases stayed unmatched. This CDR3 comprises 13 residues.

The chain carries TRBV7-6 and TRBJ1-6; TRBD1 is a possible D gene (6 bases). The germline V gene encodes CDR1 SGHVS and CDR2 FNYEAQ. The CDR3 is 14 amino acids. V gave up 1 base and J gave up 10 bases, with 11 bases separating them. In nucleotides, the CDR3 is TGTGCCAGCAGCTTAGAACAGGGAAGATCACCCCTCCACTTT. It specifies CASSLEQGRSPLHF.

CDR3 amino acids: CASSYPSGLAGAYEQYF. CDR3 DNA: TGTGCCAGCAGTTACCCTTCGGGACTAGCGGGAGCATACGAGCAGTACTTC. This chain links TRBV7-9 with TRBJ2-7, with 14 bases lining up with TRBD2. This CDR3 spans 17 amino acids. CDR1 is SEHNR and CDR2 is FQNEAQ in the germline V gene (reference sequence). V lost 6 bases, J lost 4 bases, and 11 bases stayed unmatched. Complete variable domain (other parts from reference TRBV7-9 and TRBJ2-7): DTGVSQNPRHKITKRGQNVTFRCDPISEHNRLYWYRQTLGQGPEFLTYFQNEAQLEKSRLLSDRFSAERPKGSFSTLEIQRTEQGDSAMYLCASSYPSGLAGAYEQYFGPGTRLTVT.

This clonotype was recorded many times. V usage is TRBV2 and J usage is TRBJ2-6; D is perhaps TRBD1 (6 bases). Trimming cost V 1 base and J 0 bases, with 13 bases left between them. Germline CDR1 is SNHLY and CDR2 is FYNNEI. The CDR3 has 18 residues. The CDR3 coding sequence is TGTGCCAGCAGTGAAGGGGTGGCCAGGGGCTCTGGGGCCAACGTCCTGACTTTC. It is translated as CASSEGVARGSGANVLTF.